Following are 9 T cell receptor beta chains from one sample sequenced in a study of Ad26.COV2.S vaccination and SARS-CoV-2 variants. TCRdb's table, derived via immunoSEQ multiplex PCR, lists solely in-frame clones and lacks some. The data show about 350,000 clones, 75% to 90% seen once. Treatment described: roughly 20 received Ad26.COV2.S at low or high dose, single or two shots; several received placebo; per-sample allocation not given. Samples were taken on day 63 after the first vaccine or placebo injection. Source: peripheral blood, taken in a trial of Ad26.COV2.S vaccine versus placebo. Every receptor here comes from a person aged 18-60 years who received the Ad26.COV2.S COVID-19 vaccine or a placebo.

This chain joins TRBV28 and TRBJ2-6; D is ambiguous. The V gene lost 5 bases and the J gene lost 1 base, with 15 bases spanning the gap. CDR3 length: 17 amino acids. Germline CDR1 MDHEN, CDR2 SYDVKM. The CDR3 spells CASSMPGRLSGANVLTF. DNA of the CDR3: TGTGCCAGCAGTATGCCCGGACGGCTGTCTGGGGCCAACGTCCTGACTTTC. Full variable domain (missing parts from reference TRBV28 and TRBJ2-6): DVKVTQSSRYLVKRTGEKVFLECVQDMDHENMFWYRQDPGLGLRLIYFSYDVKMKEKGDIPEGYSVSREKKERFSLILESASTNQTSMYLCASSMPGRLSGANVLTFGAGSRLTVL.

The chain uses TRBV6-2 or TRBV6-3 and TRBJ2-7; maybe TRBD1 (6 bases). Trimming stripped 5 bases from V and 5 bases from J, with 16 bases between. This CDR3 has 14 amino acids. The germline V gene has CDR1 MNHEY and CDR2 SVGEGT. The CDR3 nucleotides are TGTGCCAGCAGTGACCCAGGGGTGGGGGACGAGCAGTACTTC. Translation: CASSDPGVGDEQYF.

To note about this clone: Other nucleotide sequences from this sample produce the same CDR3. The V and J genes are TRBV19 and TRBJ1-2; 7 bases align to TRBD1. Trimming took 2 bases from V and 1 from J; bases not matched to a gene: 1. CDR3 length equals 14 residues. In germline, CDR1 is LNHDA, CDR2 SQIVND (reference sequence). CDR3 amino acids: CASSIRDSNYGYTF. The CDR3 nucleotides read TGTGCCAGTAGTATAAGGGACAGTAACTATGGCTACACCTTC.

The chain employs TRBV6-6 and TRBJ1-3; D is possibly TRBD1 (5 bases). With 6 bases removed from V and 0 bases from J, the gap between germline ends came to 12 bases. Germline loops: CDR1 MNHNY, CDR2 SVGAGI (reference sequence). The CDR3 spans 15 residues. The CDR3 region has the DNA TGTGCCAGCAGGCTTAGTAGGGGCTCTGGAAACACCATATATTTT. Translated: CASRLSRGSGNTIYF.

The V and J genes are TRBV19 and TRBJ1-5; weak D call: TRBD1 (5 bases). This CDR3 is built from 17 residues. The V end was cut by 7 bases, the J end by 1 base, with 20 bases between. Germline loops: CDR1 LNHDA, CDR2 SQIVND (reference sequence). The CDR3 DNA is TGTGCCAGTACCCTCCGCGGTAGGGACCGAAGCAATCAGCCCCAGCATTTT. Translated: CASTLRGRDRSNQPQHF.

The V gene is TRBV6-5, the J gene TRBJ2-3; a weak D match, TRBD2 (6 bases). Germline CDR1 and CDR2: MNHEY and SVGAGI. Between the trimmed V and J ends, which lost 10 bases and 0 bases, there was a span of 14 bases. This CDR3 has 14 amino acids. The CDR3 sequence: CATKRAGSTDTQYF. DNA of the CDR3: TGTGCCACCAAACGGGCGGGAAGCACAGATACGCAGTATTTT.

This clone was counted at least ten times. The chain couples TRBV28 to TRBJ1-1; unclear D gene. The CDR3 covers 14 residues. Trimming pared 4 bases from V and 0 bases from J, leaving 9 bases between. Germline V lookup: CDR1 MDHEN, CDR2 SYDVKM. The CDR3 coding sequence is TGTGCCAGCAGTTCACTACAGATGAACACTGAAGCTTTCTTT. Its translation is CASSSLQMNTEAFF.

The rearrangement uses TRBV18 and TRBJ2-2; 11 bases match TRBD1. The V and J ends lost 3 bases and 6 bases, in that order; junction bases with no gene match: 6. Germline V CDR1 and CDR2: KGHSH, LQKENI. This CDR3 comprises 16 residues. The CDR3 DNA is TGTGCCAGCTCACCGCTAGGACAGGGGGCGTCCGGGGAGCTGTTTTTT. This encodes CASSPLGQGASGELFF.

This chain uses TRBV11-2 with TRBJ1-1, with D hard to call. The V and J ends lost 5 bases and 4 bases respectively, with 11 bases between them. CDR1 and CDR2 (germline): SGHAT, FQNNGV. The CDR3 has 13 residues. CDR3 residues: CASSHKGLTEAFF. The CDR3 nucleotides read TGTGCCAGCAGCCACAAGGGTCTCACTGAAGCTTTCTTT.